One and the same sample provided the 24 T cell receptor beta chains below, sequenced in a study of TIL therapy for anti-PD-1-resistant metastatic lung cancer. As to time point: pre-treatment sample, taken before nivolumab and TIL therapy. The libraries were made with immunoSEQ v3. Some clones are missing from TCRdb's copy, which holds only in-frame ones; the method was immunoSEQ multiplex PCR. The data contain tens of thousands of clones, 87% of them seen just once; the ten biggest clones take up around 2.6%. This material consisted of blood, taken at baseline. Source of these receptors: a person between 25 and 80 years old with non-small cell lung cancer.

This clone occurred once. The rearrangement joins TRBV19 to TRBJ2-1, with D possibly being TRBD1 (5 bases). Trimming pared 7 bases from V and 2 bases from J, leaving 15 bases between. This CDR3 has 15 amino acids. From germline, CDR1 is LNHDA and CDR2 SQIVND (reference sequence). The DNA of the CDR3 is TGTGCCAGTACCATCCCCAGGGCTACCTACAATGAGCAGTTCTTC. Translated, it gives CASTIPRATYNEQFF.

This clone has a single count. The chain recombines TRBV6-5 with TRBJ1-2, with 7 bases that match TRBD1. The CDR3 length is 13 residues. CDR1 and CDR2 (germline): MNHEY, SVGAGI. Losses at the gene ends were 5 bases for V and 9 bases for J; bases not matched to a gene: 9. CDR3 bases: TGTGCCAGCAGTCGACCTACAGGGGCAAGCTACACCTTC. It specifies CASSRPTGASYTF.

The V gene is TRBV10-2, the J gene TRBJ1-2, with a possible D match to TRBD1 (5 bases). Germline V gene lookup returns CDR1 WSHSY and CDR2 SAAADI. V lost 3 bases and J 3 bases, leaving 11 bases between the germline ends. This CDR3 has 14 amino acids. Here the CDR3 DNA reads TGCGCCAGCAGTGATGTGGGGGTTGACTATGGCTACACCTTC. This encodes CASSDVGVDYGYTF.

This chain connects TRBV10-3 to TRBJ1-4; TRBD1 might be the D (6 bases). Looked up from germline, CDR1 is ENHRY and CDR2 is SYGVKD. V was clipped by 0 bases and J by 8 bases, with 13 bases between them. CDR3 size: 15 residues. The CDR3 DNA is TGTGCCATCAGTGAGTCGAATAGGGGGGGAGAAAAACTGTTTTTT. Translated, it gives CAISESNRGGEKLFF.

V is TRBV18 and J is TRBJ2-1, with D maybe TRBD2 (6 bases). The CDR3 consists of 17 residues. V was cut by 3 bases and J by 2 bases, with 17 bases left in between. Per the germline V gene, CDR1 is KGHSH and CDR2 is LQKENI. The CDR3 loop reads CASSPPIGRGTYNEQFF. The DNA of the CDR3 is TGTGCCAGCTCACCCCCCATTGGGCGGGGAACCTACAATGAGCAGTTCTTC.

The CDR3 sequence: CASSPWASGTNTQYF. CDR3 DNA: TGTGCCAGCAGCCCCTGGGCTAGCGGGACGAATACGCAGTATTTT. This chain links TRBV6-4 with TRBJ2-3; 9 bases map to TRBD2. V was pared by 6 bases and J by 7 bases, with 11 bases of the junction left unmatched. CDR3 length: 15 residues. In germline, CDR1 is MRHNA, CDR2 SNTAGT.

The V gene is TRBV2, the J gene TRBJ2-7; TRBD1 agrees at 12 bases. The junction had 11 bases not matched to a gene; V was cut back by 7 bases and J by 7 bases. Germline V gene data show CDR1 as SNHLY and CDR2 as FYNNEI. This CDR3 comprises 15 residues. CDR3 DNA sequence: TGTGCCAGCACCAAAGGGGGACAGGGGGCTGGAGAGCAGTACTTC. It is translated as CASTKGGQGAGEQYF.

This chain joins TRBV5-4 and TRBJ1-4; 7 positions agree with TRBD1. The CDR3 extends over 14 amino acids. CDR1 is SGHNT and CDR2 is YYREEE in the germline V gene (reference sequence). Trimming removed 2 bases from V and 6 bases from J; junction bases left unmatched: 4. The CDR3 here is CASSLRGRDEKLFF. Here the CDR3 DNA reads TGTGCCAGCAGCTTAAGGGGGCGCGATGAAAAACTGTTTTTT.

V usage is TRBV6-4 and J usage is TRBJ1-6; D is unresolved. CDR1 is MRHNA and CDR2 is SNTAGT in the germline V gene. V lost 4 bases to trimming and J lost 7 bases, with 8 bases between them. The CDR3 runs to 13 residues. Written as DNA, the CDR3 is TGTGCCAGCAGTGCGCAGGAAAATTCACCCCTCCACTTT. Encoded protein: CASSAQENSPLHF.

V is TRBV3-1 (or the pseudogene TRBV3-2) and J is TRBJ2-1; perhaps TRBD2 as D (7 bases). Trimming took off 8 bases at V and 0 bases at J, with 14 bases between the two ends. This CDR3 contains 15 residues. The germline V gene has CDR1 LGHDT and CDR2 YNNKEL (reference sequence). CDR3 region: CASGDGGLSYNEQFF. CDR3 coding DNA: TGTGCCAGCGGGGACGGGGGGCTCTCCTACAATGAGCAGTTCTTC.

The V and J genes are TRBV10-2 and TRBJ2-3; D ambiguous. Germline V CDR1 and CDR2: WSHSY, SAAADI. V was pared by 3 bases and J by 2 bases, with 18 bases between. The CDR3 length is 17 residues. CDR3 protein: CASSELSITPDTDTQYF. The CDR3 nucleotides are TGCGCCAGCAGTGAACTGAGCATCACCCCGGACACAGATACGCAGTATTTT.

The chain recombines TRBV19 with TRBJ1-5; a possible D gene is TRBD1 (6 bases). The CDR3 totals 15 residues. The V and J ends lost 2 bases and 1 base respectively, with 9 bases between them. CDR1 and CDR2 (germline): LNHDA, SQIVND (reference sequence). The DNA of the CDR3 is TGTGCCAGTAGTATAACAGGGCTGAGCAATCAGCCCCAGCATTTT. Its translation is CASSITGLSNQPQHF.

The rearrangement uses TRBV5-1 and TRBJ1-4; a possible D gene is TRBD1 (6 bases). CDR3 length: 16 amino acids. Germline V gene sequence: CDR1 SGHRS, CDR2 YFSETQ. The ends were cut back, 0 bases at V and 3 bases at J, with 12 bases in the middle. The CDR3 here is CASSLAWGASNEKLFF. The CDR3 bases are TGCGCCAGCAGCTTGGCTTGGGGGGCCTCTAATGAAAAACTGTTTTTT.

The chain has TRBV3-1 (or the pseudogene TRBV3-2) and TRBJ1-4; 12 positions agree with TRBD1. This CDR3 region has 17 residues. The junction had 5 bases not matched to a gene; V was cut back by 0 bases and J by 6 bases. Germline V gene sequence: CDR1 LGHDT, CDR2 YNNKEL (reference sequence). This CDR3 reads CASSQERDRGRDEKLFF. The CDR3 DNA sequence: TGTGCCAGCAGCCAAGAACGGGACAGGGGGCGAGATGAAAAACTGTTTTTT.

This sequence joins TRBV5-1 and TRBJ2-7, with TRBD1 matching 8 bases. The CDR3 runs to 15 residues. Looked up from germline, CDR1 is SGHRS and CDR2 is YFSETQ. J was trimmed by 0 bases and V by 4 bases; bases with no gene match: 6. The DNA of the CDR3 is TGCGCCAGCAGCAGGGGACAGGACAGCTCCTACGAGCAGTACTTC. Its translation: CASSRGQDSSYEQYF.

The chain carries TRBV7-8 and TRBJ1-1; D gene unclear. Germline CDR1 and CDR2: SGHVS and FQNEAQ. This CDR3 spans 14 amino acids. Trimming left V 0 bases short and J 2 bases short, with 7 bases between. This chain's CDR3 is CASSLASGNTEAFF. In DNA form, the CDR3 reads TGTGCCAGCAGCTTAGCGTCGGGCAACACTGAAGCTTTCTTT.

The rearrangement links TRBV9 to TRBJ1-2; D is unresolved. Germline V gene data show CDR1 as SGDLS and CDR2 as YYNGEE. CDR3 length: 13 residues. V shed 2 bases and J shed 1 base, with 6 bases lying between them. CDR3 bases: TGTGCCAGCAGCGTCGAGATTAACTATGGCTACACCTTC. Protein product: CASSVEINYGYTF.

The genes are TRBV18 and TRBJ1-3, with unresolved D. Trimming shortened V by 5 bases and J by 0 bases, and 8 bases separated the two germline ends. This CDR3 spans 14 amino acids. CDR1 and CDR2 from the germline V gene are KGHSH and LQKENI. CDR3 amino acids: CASSSGSSGNTIYF. The CDR3 nucleotides read TGTGCCAGCTCATCTGGGAGCTCTGGAAACACCATATATTTT.

The chain uses TRBV19 and TRBJ2-7, with TRBD1 matching 8 bases. Germline V gene data show CDR1 as LNHDA and CDR2 as SQIVND (reference sequence). The CDR3 consists of 12 residues. V was pared by 5 bases and J by 6 bases, with 3 bases of the junction left unmatched. CDR3 region: CASSSTGAEQYF. The CDR3 DNA is TGTGCCAGTAGTTCGACAGGGGCCGAGCAGTACTTC.

V and J are TRBV30 and TRBJ2-4; weak D call: TRBD2 (5 bases). In germline, CDR1 is GTSNPN, CDR2 SVGIG (reference sequence). The V end was cut by 3 bases, the J end by 8 bases, with 20 bases between. The CDR3 is 15 residues long. This CDR3 is CAWSPSGGSWDIQYF. CDR3 DNA sequence: TGTGCCTGGAGCCCATCCGGCGGGTCGTGGGACATTCAGTACTTC.

This clone was detected only once. The genes are TRBV5-1 and TRBJ2-5, with 7 nucleotides matching TRBD2. CDR1 is SGHRS, CDR2 YFSETQ, per germline. This CDR3 has 15 residues. V dropped 5 bases and J dropped 1; count of bases not matched to a gene: 8. The CDR3 region is CASRPRPSGQETQYF. For the CDR3, the DNA is TGCGCCAGCAGACCCCGTCCTAGCGGCCAAGAGACCCAGTACTTC.

This clone has just one count. The J gene is TRBJ2-3, the V gene TRBV28, with 7 bases aligning to TRBD2. CDR1 is MDHEN and CDR2 is SYDVKM in the germline V gene. Trimming at V came to 6 bases and at J to 1 base, leaving 7 bases not matched to a gene. The CDR3 covers 15 residues. The chain's CDR3 is CASSQGLGRTDTQYF. Here the CDR3 DNA reads TGTGCCAGCAGCCAAGGACTAGGACGCACAGATACGCAGTATTTT.

CDR3 residues: CAIRETPHEQYF. DNA for the CDR3: TGTGCCATCCGGGAGACACCCCACGAGCAGTACTTC. The chain employs TRBV10-3 and TRBJ2-7; D perhaps matches TRBD2 (6 bases). This CDR3 has 12 amino acids. V dropped 8 bases and J dropped 5 bases, with 13 bases sitting between them. CDR1 is ENHRY, CDR2 SYGVKD, per germline.

Worth noting for this clone: It is unclear where the CDR3 begins or ends on the DNA, so no DNA is shown, and the CDR3 is as TCRdb lists it. This chain's CDR3 is CASSTSYTYEQYF. The chain links TRBV6-5 to TRBJ2-7. The CDR3 length is 13 residues, termini included. Per the germline V gene, CDR1 is MNHEY and CDR2 is SVGAGI.